Listed here is a single T cell receptor (beta chain). The antigen is not known. Sorted subsets were CFSE-labeled and cultured approximately 5 days with allogeneic dendritic cells. FACS sorted CD4+ or CD8+ T cells into CD45RA+ naive and CD45RO+ memory. Clones were sequenced by immunoSEQ multiplex PCR, and TCRdb holds only the in-frame ones, with some missing. The sample has 20,000 or so clones; over 75% are singletons. The entry originates in a study of regulatory dendritic cells for organ transplantation. The study's findings and limits: Of resting T cell subsets, memory CD8+ had the most alloreactive clonotypes. Memory T cells were less diverse than naive, with memory CD8+ most oligoclonal.

Sequencing used naive CD4+ T cells from blood cultured with dendritic cells. Subset noted: CD45RA+ naive T cells. This sequence originates from a human donor in good health.

CDR3 DNA sequence: TGTGCCAGCAGTGAATTGGACAGGGGAATGGAGGGTGAGCAGTACTTC. It translates to CASSELDRGMEGEQYF. This chain links TRBV25-1 with TRBJ2-7, with 9 bases aligning to TRBD1. The V segment lost 1 base and the J segment 7 bases; nucleotides outside the gene matches: 11. CDR3 length: 16 residues. Germline V gene sequence: CDR1 MGHDK, CDR2 SYGVNS.